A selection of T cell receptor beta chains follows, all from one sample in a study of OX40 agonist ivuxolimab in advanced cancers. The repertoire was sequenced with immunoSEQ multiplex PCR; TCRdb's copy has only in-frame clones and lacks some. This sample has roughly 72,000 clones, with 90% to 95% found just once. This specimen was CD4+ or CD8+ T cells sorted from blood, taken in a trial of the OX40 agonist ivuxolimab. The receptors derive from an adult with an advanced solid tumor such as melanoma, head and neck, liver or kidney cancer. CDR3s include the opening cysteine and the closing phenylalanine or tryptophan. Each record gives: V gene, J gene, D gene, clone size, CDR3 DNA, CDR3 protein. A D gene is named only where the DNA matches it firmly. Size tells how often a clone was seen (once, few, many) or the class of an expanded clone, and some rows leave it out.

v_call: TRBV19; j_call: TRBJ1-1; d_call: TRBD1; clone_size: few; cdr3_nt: TGTGCCAGTAGTGACTCGACAGGGACTGAAGCTTTCTTT; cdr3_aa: CASSDSTGTEAFF
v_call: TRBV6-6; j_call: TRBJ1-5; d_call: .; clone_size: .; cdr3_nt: TGTGCCAGCAGTTCGACAGGCTCGGGCAATCAGCCCCAGCATTTT; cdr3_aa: CASSSTGSGNQPQHF
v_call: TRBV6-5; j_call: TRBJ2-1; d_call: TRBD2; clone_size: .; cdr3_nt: TGTGCCAGCAGTTACACCCGGGGGGTCTACAATGAGCAGTTCTTC; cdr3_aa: CASSYTRGVYNEQFF
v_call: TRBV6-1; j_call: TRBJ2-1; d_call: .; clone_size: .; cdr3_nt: TGTGCCAGCAGTGAAGCGGGGACCTACAATGAGCAGTTCTTC; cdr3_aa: CASSEAGTYNEQFF
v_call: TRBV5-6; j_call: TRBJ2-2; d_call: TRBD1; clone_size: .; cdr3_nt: TGTGCCAGCAGCCTGGGACAGTCGAACACCGGGGAGCTGTTTTTT; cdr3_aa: CASSLGQSNTGELFF
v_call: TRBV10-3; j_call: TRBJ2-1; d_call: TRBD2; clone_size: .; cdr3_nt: TGTGCCATCAGTGAGATTGGAGCGGGAGACTGGATCTTC; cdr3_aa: CAISEIGAGDWIF
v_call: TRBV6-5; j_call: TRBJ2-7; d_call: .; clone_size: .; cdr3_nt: TGTGCCAGCAGTCACGGACTCTACTCCTACGAGCAGTACTTC; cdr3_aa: CASSHGLYSYEQYF
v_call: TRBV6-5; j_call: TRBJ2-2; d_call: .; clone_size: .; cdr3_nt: TGTGCCAGCAGTTACGCCGGGGCAGGGGCCGGGGAGCTGTTTTTT; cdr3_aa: CASSYAGAGAGELFF
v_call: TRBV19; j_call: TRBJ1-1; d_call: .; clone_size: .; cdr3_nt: TGTGCCAGTAGTATGTCAGGGCAGGGAATCACTGAAGCTTTCTTT; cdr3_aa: CASSMSGQGITEAFF
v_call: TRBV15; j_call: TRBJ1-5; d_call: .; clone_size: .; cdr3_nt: TGTGCCACCAGCAGAACCCCGGACGGCACCAATCAGCCCCAGCATTTT; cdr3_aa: CATSRTPDGTNQPQHF
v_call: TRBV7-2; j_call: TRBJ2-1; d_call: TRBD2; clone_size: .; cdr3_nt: TGTGCCAGCAGCTTGCTAGCGGGGGGTGACAATGAGCAGTTCTTC; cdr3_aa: CASSLLAGGDNEQFF
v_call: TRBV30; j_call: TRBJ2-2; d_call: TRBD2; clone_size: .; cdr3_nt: TGTGCCTGGAGATCCGGACTAGCGGGAGGGATAAACACCGGGGAGCTGTTTTTT; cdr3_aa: CAWRSGLAGGINTGELFF
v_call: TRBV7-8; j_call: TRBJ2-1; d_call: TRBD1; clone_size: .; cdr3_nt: TGTGCCAGCAGCTTAACTGACAGGGGCAATGAGCAGTTCTTC; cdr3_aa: CASSLTDRGNEQFF
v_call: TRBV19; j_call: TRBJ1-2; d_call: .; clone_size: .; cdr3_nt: TGTGCCAGTAGTCCCCTCGGGACGGAGACTAACAACTATGGCTACACCTTC; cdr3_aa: CASSPLGTETNNYGYTF
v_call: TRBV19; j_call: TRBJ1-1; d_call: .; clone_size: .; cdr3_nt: TGTGCCAGTAGTATATGGGGGGCCGAAGCTTTCTTT; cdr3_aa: CASSIWGAEAFF
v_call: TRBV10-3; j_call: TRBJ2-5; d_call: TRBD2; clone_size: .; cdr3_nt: TGTGCCATCAGTGGGACTAGCGGAATTTTTCAAGAGACCCAGTACTTC; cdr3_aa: CAISGTSGIFQETQYF
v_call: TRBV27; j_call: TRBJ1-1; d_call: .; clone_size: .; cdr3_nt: TGTGCCAGCAGTTTAGGCCAGGGCGACACTGAAGCTTTCTTT; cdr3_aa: CASSLGQGDTEAFF
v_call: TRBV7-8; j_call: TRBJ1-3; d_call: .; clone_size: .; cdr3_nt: TGTGCCAGCAGCTTGGGGGACCCCTCTGGAAACACCATATATTTT; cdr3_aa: CASSLGDPSGNTIYF
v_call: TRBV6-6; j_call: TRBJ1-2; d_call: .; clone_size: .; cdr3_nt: TGTGCCAGCAGTTACTCTGGGGTTGACTATGGCTACACCTTC; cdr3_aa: CASSYSGVDYGYTF
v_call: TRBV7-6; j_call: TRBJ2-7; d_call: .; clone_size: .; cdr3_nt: TGTGCCAGCAGCCCGGGCCCGGATAGCTCCTACGAGCAGTACTTC; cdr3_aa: CASSPGPDSSYEQYF
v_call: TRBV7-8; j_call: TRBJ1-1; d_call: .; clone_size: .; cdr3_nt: TGTGCCAGCACCGTTTGGGACATGAACACTGAAGCTTTCTTT; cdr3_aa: CASTVWDMNTEAFF
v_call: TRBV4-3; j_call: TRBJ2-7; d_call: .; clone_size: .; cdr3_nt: TGCGCCAGCAGCCAAGATTCGGGCTCCTACGAGCAGTACTTC; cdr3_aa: CASSQDSGSYEQYF
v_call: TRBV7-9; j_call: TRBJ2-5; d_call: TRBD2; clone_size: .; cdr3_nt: TGTGCCAGCAGCCCAGGGCCGGGACTAGCTGTTGAAGAGACCCAGTACTTC; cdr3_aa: CASSPGPGLAVEETQYF
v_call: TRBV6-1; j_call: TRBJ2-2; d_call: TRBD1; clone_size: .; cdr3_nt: TGTGCCAGCAGTGCTGGACAGGCCGCGAACACCGGGGAGCTGTTTTTT; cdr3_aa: CASSAGQAANTGELFF
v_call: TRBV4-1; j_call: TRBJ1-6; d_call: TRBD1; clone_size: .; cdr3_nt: TGCGCCAGCAGCCAAGACCGGGGACAGGTTAATTCACCCCTCCACTTT; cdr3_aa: CASSQDRGQVNSPLHF
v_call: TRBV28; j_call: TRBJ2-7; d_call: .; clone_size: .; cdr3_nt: TGTGCCAGCAGTTTTTCCGTTTCCTACGAGCAGTACTTC; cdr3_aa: CASSFSVSYEQYF
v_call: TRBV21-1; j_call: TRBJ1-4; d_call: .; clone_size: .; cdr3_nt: TGTGCCAGCAGCAAAGGGAACAGAAGTTCCGCAACTAATGAAAAACTGTTTTTT; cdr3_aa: CASSKGNRSSATNEKLFF
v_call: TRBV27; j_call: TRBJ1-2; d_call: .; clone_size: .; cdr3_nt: TGTGCCAGCACCCAATCCTCGGGGATGGACTATGGCTACACCTTC; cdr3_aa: CASTQSSGMDYGYTF
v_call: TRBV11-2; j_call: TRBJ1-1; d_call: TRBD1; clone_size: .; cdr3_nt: TGTGCCAGCAGCCCCCAGACAGGGACCCTGAACACTGAAGCTTTCTTT; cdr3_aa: CASSPQTGTLNTEAFF
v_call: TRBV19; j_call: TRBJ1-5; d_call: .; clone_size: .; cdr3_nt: TGTGCCAGTAGTTCCCCCGGGGGGGGATCCCAGCATTTT; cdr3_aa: CASSSPGGGSQHF
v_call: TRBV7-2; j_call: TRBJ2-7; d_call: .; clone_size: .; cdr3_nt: TGTGCCAGCAGCCGCGCCCTCTACGAGCAGTACTTC; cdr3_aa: CASSRALYEQYF
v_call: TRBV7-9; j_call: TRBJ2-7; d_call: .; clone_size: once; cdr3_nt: TGTGCCAGCAGCCGGTTGGTAAGGGGGATCTACGAGCAGTACTTC; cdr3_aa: CASSRLVRGIYEQYF
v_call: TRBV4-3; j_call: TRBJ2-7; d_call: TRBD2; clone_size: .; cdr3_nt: TGCGCCAGCAGCCAAGATCGGAGCGGGAGTTCCTACGAGCAGTACTTC; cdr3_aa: CASSQDRSGSSYEQYF
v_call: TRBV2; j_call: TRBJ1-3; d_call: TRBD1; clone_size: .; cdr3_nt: TGTGCCAGCAGTGAAACGGGCAGGGGGCTGATCACCATATATTTT; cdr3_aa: CASSETGRGLITIYF
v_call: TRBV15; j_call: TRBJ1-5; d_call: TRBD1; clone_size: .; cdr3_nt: TGTGCCACCAAGCCGGGACAGCTAAACAATCAGCCCCAGCATTTT; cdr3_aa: CATKPGQLNNQPQHF
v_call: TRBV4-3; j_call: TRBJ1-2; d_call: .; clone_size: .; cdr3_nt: TGCGCCAGCAGCCAAGGGGCAGGGGCGAACTATGGCTACACCTTC; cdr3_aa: CASSQGAGANYGYTF
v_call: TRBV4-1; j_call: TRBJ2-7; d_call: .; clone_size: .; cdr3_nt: TGCGCCAGCAGCCAGGAGATTGGGGTGGCCGGGAGCTCCTACGAGCAGTACTTC; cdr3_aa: CASSQEIGVAGSSYEQYF
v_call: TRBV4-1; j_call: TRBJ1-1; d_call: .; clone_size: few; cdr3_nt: TGCGCCAGCGCCCTAGTCCCATACACTGAAGCTTTCTTT; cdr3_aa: CASALVPYTEAFF
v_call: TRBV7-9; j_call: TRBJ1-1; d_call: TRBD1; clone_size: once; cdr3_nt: TGTGCCAGCAGCCCCTTCCAGGGGGGGAACACTGAAGCTTTCTTT; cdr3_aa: CASSPFQGGNTEAFF
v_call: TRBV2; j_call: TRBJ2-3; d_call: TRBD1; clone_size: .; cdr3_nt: TGTGCCAGCAGTGTATGGACAGGGGGCCGGATAGATACGCAGTATTTT; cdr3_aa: CASSVWTGGRIDTQYF
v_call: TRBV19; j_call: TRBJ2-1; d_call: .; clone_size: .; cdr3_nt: TGTGCCAGTAGTATCAGCTCCTACAATGAGCAGTTCTTC; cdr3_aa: CASSISSYNEQFF
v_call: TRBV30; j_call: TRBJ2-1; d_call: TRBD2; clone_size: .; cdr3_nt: TGTGCCTGGAGTGCATCTAGCGGGACTAATGAGCAGTTCTTC; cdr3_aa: CAWSASSGTNEQFF
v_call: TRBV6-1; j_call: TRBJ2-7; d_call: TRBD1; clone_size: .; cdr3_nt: TGTGCCAGCAGTCCGGACAGGGGGGCGTCATACGAGCAGTACTTC; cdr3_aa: CASSPDRGASYEQYF
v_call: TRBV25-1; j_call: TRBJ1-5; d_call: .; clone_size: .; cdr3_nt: TGTGCCAGCAGTGGTGACAGCCTATACCAGCCCCAGCATTTT; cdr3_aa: CASSGDSLYQPQHF
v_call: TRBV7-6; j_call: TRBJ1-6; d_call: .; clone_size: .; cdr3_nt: TGTGCCAGCAGCTTAGAGGGGCCCTATAATTCACCCCTCCACTTT; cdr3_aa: CASSLEGPYNSPLHF